A selection of T cell receptor beta chains follows, all from one sample in a study of blood T cell repertoires in COVID-19. The assay was immunoSEQ multiplex PCR, and TCRdb's table has in-frame clones only and misses some. This sample has a few hundred thousand clones, with 85% to 90% found just once. The source material was PBMCs or T cells enriched from blood (not recorded which). These receptors were obtained from a woman aged 18 to 35 who had recovered from COVID-19. The CDR3 runs from the conserved cysteine through the conserved F or W. The D gene is left open where the match is weak. Clone size is given for some rows only: seen once, a few or many times, or a class if the clone is expanded.

clone_size: .; d_call: .; j_call: TRBJ1-2; v_call: TRBV5-6; cdr3_nt: TGTGCCAGCAGCCTTCAGTATGGCTACACCTTC; cdr3_aa: CASSLQYGYTF
clone_size: .; d_call: .; j_call: TRBJ1-2; v_call: TRBV5-4; cdr3_nt: TGTGCCAGCAGCTTGGCCGGAGTACAGGCGGTAAACTATGGCTACACCTTC; cdr3_aa: CASSLAGVQAVNYGYTF
clone_size: once; d_call: .; j_call: TRBJ2-6; v_call: TRBV6-5; cdr3_nt: TGTGCCAGCACGCGGGGCTCTGGGGCCAACGTCCTGACTTTC; cdr3_aa: CASTRGSGANVLTF
clone_size: .; d_call: .; j_call: TRBJ2-7; v_call: TRBV7-9; cdr3_nt: TGTGCCAGCAGCGGGCCCATCCGGGAGCAGTACTTC; cdr3_aa: CASSGPIREQYF
clone_size: .; d_call: .; j_call: TRBJ1-5; v_call: TRBV2; cdr3_nt: TGTGCCAGCAGTGGGCAGGGCATCGGTCAGCCCCAGCATTTT; cdr3_aa: CASSGQGIGQPQHF
clone_size: .; d_call: .; j_call: TRBJ1-3; v_call: TRBV7-9; cdr3_nt: TGTGCCAGCAGCCCCCAGGGGTGGCAGGTGGACGGAAACACCATATATTTT; cdr3_aa: CASSPQGWQVDGNTIYF
clone_size: .; d_call: .; j_call: TRBJ1-6; v_call: TRBV5-1; cdr3_nt: TGCGCCAGCAGCCCTCACTCGGACATCTCCTATAATTCACCCCTCCACTTT; cdr3_aa: CASSPHSDISYNSPLHF
clone_size: .; d_call: .; j_call: TRBJ2-1; v_call: TRBV19; cdr3_nt: TGTGCCAGTAGTCCCCCCCGGGAGAATGAGCAGTTCTTC; cdr3_aa: CASSPPRENEQFF
clone_size: .; d_call: .; j_call: TRBJ2-5; v_call: TRBV4-1; cdr3_nt: TGCGCCAGCAGCCAAGCGGACATCGGACGAGAGACCCAGTACTTC; cdr3_aa: CASSQADIGRETQYF
clone_size: once; d_call: TRBD1; j_call: TRBJ1-1; v_call: TRBV2; cdr3_nt: TGTGCCAGCAGTGAAGGGCCGGGACAGACGAACACTGAAGCTTTCTTT; cdr3_aa: CASSEGPGQTNTEAFF
clone_size: .; d_call: .; j_call: TRBJ2-1; v_call: TRBV7-3; cdr3_nt: TGTGCCAGCAGCTTATGGAGCGGCAATGAGCAGTTCTTC; cdr3_aa: CASSLWSGNEQFF
clone_size: few; d_call: .; j_call: TRBJ1-1; v_call: TRBV5-1; cdr3_nt: TGCGCCAGCAGCAACCAGGGGCTGGACACTGAAGCTTTCTTT; cdr3_aa: CASSNQGLDTEAFF
clone_size: .; d_call: .; j_call: TRBJ2-5; v_call: TRBV6-5; cdr3_nt: TGTGCCAGCAGTCATTTGGACTTTCAAGAGACCCAGTACTTC; cdr3_aa: CASSHLDFQETQYF
clone_size: .; d_call: TRBD1; j_call: TRBJ1-4; v_call: TRBV2; cdr3_nt: TGTGCCAGCAGTCAGACAGGGGTTAATGAAAAACTGTTTTTT; cdr3_aa: CASSQTGVNEKLFF
clone_size: .; d_call: TRBD1; j_call: TRBJ1-6; v_call: TRBV2; cdr3_nt: TGTGCCAGCAGTGACGACAGGGTTGGGGCTAATTCACCCCTCCACTTT; cdr3_aa: CASSDDRVGANSPLHF
clone_size: .; d_call: TRBD1; j_call: TRBJ2-1; v_call: TRBV11-2; cdr3_nt: TGTGCCAGCAGACCACAGGGGCGAAATCGGAATGAGCAGTTCTTC; cdr3_aa: CASRPQGRNRNEQFF